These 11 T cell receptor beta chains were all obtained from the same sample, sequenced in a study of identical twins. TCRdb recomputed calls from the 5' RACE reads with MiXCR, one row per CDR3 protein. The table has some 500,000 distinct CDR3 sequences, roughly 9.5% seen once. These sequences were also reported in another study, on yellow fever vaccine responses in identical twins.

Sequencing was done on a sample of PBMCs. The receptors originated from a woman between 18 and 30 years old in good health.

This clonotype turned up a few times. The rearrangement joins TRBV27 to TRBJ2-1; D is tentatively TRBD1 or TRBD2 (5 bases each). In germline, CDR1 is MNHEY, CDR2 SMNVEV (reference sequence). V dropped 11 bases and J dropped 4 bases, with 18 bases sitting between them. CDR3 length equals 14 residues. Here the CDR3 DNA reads TGTGCCGCTACCCGGGGCGTTAATTACAATGAGCAGTTCTTC. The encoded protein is CAATRGVNYNEQFF.

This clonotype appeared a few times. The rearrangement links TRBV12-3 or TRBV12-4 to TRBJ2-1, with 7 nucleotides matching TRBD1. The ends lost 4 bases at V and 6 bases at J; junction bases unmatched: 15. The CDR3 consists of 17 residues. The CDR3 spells CASSYLHRGPYGNEQFF. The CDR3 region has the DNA TGTGCCAGCAGTTACCTTCACAGGGGACCCTACGGCAATGAGCAGTTCTTC.

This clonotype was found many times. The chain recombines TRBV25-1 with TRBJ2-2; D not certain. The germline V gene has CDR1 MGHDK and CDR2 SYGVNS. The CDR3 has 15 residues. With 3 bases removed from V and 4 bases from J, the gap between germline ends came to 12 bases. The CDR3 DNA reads TGTGCCAGCAGTGATAGGGTTGTTGGCACCGGGGAGCTGTTTTTT. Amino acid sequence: CASSDRVVGTGELFF.

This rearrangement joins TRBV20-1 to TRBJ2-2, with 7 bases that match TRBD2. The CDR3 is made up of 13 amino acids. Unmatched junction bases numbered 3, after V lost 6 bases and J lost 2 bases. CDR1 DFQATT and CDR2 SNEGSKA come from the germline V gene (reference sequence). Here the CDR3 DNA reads TGCAGTGCCAGGGACTACAACACCGGGGAGCTGTTTTTT. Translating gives CSARDYNTGELFF.

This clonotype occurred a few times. The CDR3 is CSADSDREGNEQFF. DNA for the CDR3: TGCAGCGCCGACTCGGACAGGGAAGGGAATGAGCAGTTCTTC. V is TRBV29-1 and J is TRBJ2-1; the match to TRBD1 covers 8 bases. Germline assignment: CDR1 SQVTM and CDR2 ANQGSEA. V lost 7 bases to trimming and J lost 7 bases; unmatched junction nucleotides: 12. The CDR3 contains 14 residues.

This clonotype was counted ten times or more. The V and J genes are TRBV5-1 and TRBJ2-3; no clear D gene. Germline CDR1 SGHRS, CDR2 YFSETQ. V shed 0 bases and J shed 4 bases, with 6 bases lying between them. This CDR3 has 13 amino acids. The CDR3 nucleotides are TGCGCCAGCAGCTTGGAGGTAGCAGATACGCAGTATTTT. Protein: CASSLEVADTQYF.

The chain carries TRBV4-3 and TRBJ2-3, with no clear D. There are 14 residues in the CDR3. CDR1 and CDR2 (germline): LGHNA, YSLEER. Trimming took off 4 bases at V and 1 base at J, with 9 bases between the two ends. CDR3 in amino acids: CASSPASGTDTQYF. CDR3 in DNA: TGCGCCAGCAGCCCAGCGTCGGGCACAGATACGCAGTATTTT.

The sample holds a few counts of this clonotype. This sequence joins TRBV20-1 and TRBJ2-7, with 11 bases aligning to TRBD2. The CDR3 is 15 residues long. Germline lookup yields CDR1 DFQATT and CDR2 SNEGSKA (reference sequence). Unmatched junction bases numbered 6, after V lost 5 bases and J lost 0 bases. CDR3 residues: CSARELAGDSYEQYF. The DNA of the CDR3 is TGCAGTGCTCGGGAACTAGCGGGGGACTCCTACGAGCAGTACTTC.

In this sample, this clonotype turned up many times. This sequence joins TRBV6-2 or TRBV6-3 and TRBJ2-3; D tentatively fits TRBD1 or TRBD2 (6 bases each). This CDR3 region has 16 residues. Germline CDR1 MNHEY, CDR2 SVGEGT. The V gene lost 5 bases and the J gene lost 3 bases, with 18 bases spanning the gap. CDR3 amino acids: CASSTLGGGKTDTQYF. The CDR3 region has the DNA TGTGCCAGCAGTACCCTCGGGGGCGGTAAGACAGATACGCAGTATTTT.

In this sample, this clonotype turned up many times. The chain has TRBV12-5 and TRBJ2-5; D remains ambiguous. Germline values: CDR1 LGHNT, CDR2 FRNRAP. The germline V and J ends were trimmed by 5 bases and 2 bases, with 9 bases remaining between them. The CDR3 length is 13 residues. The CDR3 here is CASGRGFQETQYF. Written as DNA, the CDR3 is TGTGCTAGTGGTCGAGGTTTTCAAGAGACCCAGTACTTC.

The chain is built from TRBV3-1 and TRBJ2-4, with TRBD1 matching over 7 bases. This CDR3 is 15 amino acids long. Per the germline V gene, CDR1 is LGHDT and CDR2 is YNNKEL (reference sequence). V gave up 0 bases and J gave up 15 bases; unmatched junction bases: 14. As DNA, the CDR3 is TGTGCCAGCAGCCAAGATAGAGGTATAGGGGGCTGGTTGTACTTC. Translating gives CASSQDRGIGGWLYF.